This paragraph covers one T cell receptor beta chain sequence. Bulk PBMC genomic DNA spanned ten immunoSEQ deep plates. Repertoires were generated with immunoSEQ multiplex PCR, while TCRdb's copy carries only in-frame clones and drops some. The sample shows about 490,000 clones, roughly 85% of them seen only once. These data come from a study of shared clonotypes between healthy human individuals. The CDR3 contains 14 residues. V lost 0 bases and J lost 6, with 12 bases in between. Germline V gives CDR1 GTSNPN, CDR2 SVGIG (reference sequence). The receptor was isolated from a woman in her forties in good health. Some clones in this sample may be carry-over from other donors' samples. The chain recombines TRBV30 with TRBJ1-5, with D perhaps TRBD1 (6 bases). Sequences were obtained from PBMCs. CDR3 region: CAWSVGGDAQPQHF. CDR3 in DNA: TGTGCCTGGAGTGTAGGGGGGGACGCTCAGCCCCAGCATTTT.